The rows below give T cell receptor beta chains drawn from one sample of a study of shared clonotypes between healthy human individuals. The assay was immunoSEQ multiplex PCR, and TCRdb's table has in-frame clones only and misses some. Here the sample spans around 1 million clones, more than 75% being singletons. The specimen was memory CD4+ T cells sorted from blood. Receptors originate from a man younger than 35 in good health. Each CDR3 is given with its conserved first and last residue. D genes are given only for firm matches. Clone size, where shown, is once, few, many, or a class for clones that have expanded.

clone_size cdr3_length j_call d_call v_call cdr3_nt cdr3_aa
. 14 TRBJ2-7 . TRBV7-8 TGTGCCAGCAGTCCCACAGTTAAAACCTACGAGCAGTACTTC CASSPTVKTYEQYF
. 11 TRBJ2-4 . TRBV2 TGTGCCTTTGAAGCCAAAAACATTCAGTACTTC CAFEAKNIQYF
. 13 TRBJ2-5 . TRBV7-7 TGTGCTAGCAGCCCGTCTATGGCGGAGACCCAGTACTTC CASSPSMAETQYF
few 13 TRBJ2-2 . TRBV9 TGTGCCAGCATGGAGGCGAACACCGGGGAGCTGTTTTTT CASMEANTGELFF
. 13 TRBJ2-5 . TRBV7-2 TGTGCCAGCACACCGGGACCTACAGGGACCCAGTACTTC CASTPGPTGTQYF
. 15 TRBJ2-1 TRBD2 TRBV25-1 TGTGCCACCGACCGGGGTAGCGGGAAACCAAATGAGCAGTTCTTC CATDRGSGKPNEQFF
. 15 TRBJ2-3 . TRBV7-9 TGTGCCAGCAGCTTAGCCGGGTCGCCCACAGATACGCAGTATTTT CASSLAGSPTDTQYF
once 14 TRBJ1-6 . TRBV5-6 TGTGCCAGCAGCTCAAGGGATTGGGGTTCACCCCTCCACTTT CASSSRDWGSPLHF
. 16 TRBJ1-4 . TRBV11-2 TGTGCCAGCAGCTCCCTCTCAGGACAGCCTAATGAAAAACTGTTTTTT CASSSLSGQPNEKLFF
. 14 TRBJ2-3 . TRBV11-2 TGTGCCAGCAGCTTAGCGGTCCTCACAGATACGCAGTATTTT CASSLAVLTDTQYF
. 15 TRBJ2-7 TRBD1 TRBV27 TGTGCCAGCAGTTTGATGAGACAGGGGTCCTACGAGCAGTACTTC CASSLMRQGSYEQYF
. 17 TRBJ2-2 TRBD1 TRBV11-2 TGTGCCAGCAGCAATCAGGTTATCGGACAGGGGAAGGAAGAGCTGTTTTTT CASSNQVIGQGKEELFF
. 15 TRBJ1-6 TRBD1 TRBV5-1 TGCGCCAGCAGGGATACACAGGGGACCAATTCACCCCTCCACTTT CASRDTQGTNSPLHF
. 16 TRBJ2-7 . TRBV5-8 TGTGCCAGCAGCTTTCCCCCAGGGGGGAGCCACTACGAGCAGTACTTC CASSFPPGGSHYEQYF
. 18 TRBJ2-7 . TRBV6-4 TGTGCCAGCAGTGTCGCTGACCGCCGGGGCCAGAGCTCCTACGAGCAGTACTTC CASSVADRRGQSSYEQYF
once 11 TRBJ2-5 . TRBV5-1 TGCGCCAGCAGGGTCAAAGAGACCCAGTACTTC CASRVKETQYF
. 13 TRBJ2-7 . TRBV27 TGTGCCAGCAGTTCAGCCCCCCTCTACGAGCAGTACTTC CASSSAPLYEQYF
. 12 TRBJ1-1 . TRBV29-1 TGCAGCGTTGAACCCCGAGGCCCTGAAGCTTTCTTT CSVEPRGPEAFF
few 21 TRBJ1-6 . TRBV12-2 TGTGCAAGTCGCTCCAAGCTGGATGAGGGTCGCGAGACACCCGGTAATTCACCCCTCCACTTT CASRSKLDEGRETPGNSPLHF
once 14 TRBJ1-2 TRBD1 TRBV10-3 TGTGCCATCAGTGGAAGACAGGGGGCCGATGGCTACACCTTC CAISGRQGADGYTF
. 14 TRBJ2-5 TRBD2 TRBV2 TGTGCCAGCAACCGACTAGCATCCCAAGAGACCCAGTACTTC CASNRLASQETQYF
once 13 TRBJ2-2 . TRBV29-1 TGCAGCGTTGTACGGCTTTCCCCCGGGGAGCTGTTTTTT CSVVRLSPGELFF
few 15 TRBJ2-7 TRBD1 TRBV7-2 TGTGCCAGCAGCTCCACCGGGACAGGGGCCTACGAGCAGTACTTC CASSSTGTGAYEQYF
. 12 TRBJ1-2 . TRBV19 TGTGCCAGTAGTATTTACTCCTATGGCTACACCTTC CASSIYSYGYTF
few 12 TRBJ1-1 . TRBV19 TGTGCCACCGGGGGGAAGAACACTGAAGCTTTCTTT CATGGKNTEAFF
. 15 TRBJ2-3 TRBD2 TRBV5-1 TGCGCCAGCAGCTCCCTAGCGGGTATCACAGATACGCAGTATTTT CASSSLAGITDTQYF
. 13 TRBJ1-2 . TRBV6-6 TGTGCCAGCAGAGCCGGAGGGGCTGGGGGCTACACCTTC CASRAGGAGGYTF
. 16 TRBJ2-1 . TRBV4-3 TGCGCCAGCAGCCAAGATTTCGGAAACTCCTACAATGAGCAGTTCTTC CASSQDFGNSYNEQFF
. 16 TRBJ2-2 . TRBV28 TGTGCCAGCAGTTTATTAGGGAAGGGGGACACCGGGGAGCTGTTTTTT CASSLLGKGDTGELFF
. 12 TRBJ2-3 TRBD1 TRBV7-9 TGTGCCGGGGGACAGGGGTCAGATACGCAGTATTTT CAGGQGSDTQYF
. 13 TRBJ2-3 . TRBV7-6 TGTGCCAGCAGCAGCCCTAGCACAGATACGCAGTATTTT CASSSPSTDTQYF
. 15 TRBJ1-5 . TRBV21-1 TGTGCCAGCAGCAAGAGTGGGGGGTCCAATCAGCCCCAGCATTTT CASSKSGGSNQPQHF
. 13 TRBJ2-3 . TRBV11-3 TGTGCCAGCAGCTTAGCGTTAGGGGATACGCAGTATTTT CASSLALGDTQYF
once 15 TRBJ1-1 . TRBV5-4 TGTGCCAGCAGCTTGGAGGGGGGGACGAACACTGAAGCTTTCTTT CASSLEGGTNTEAFF
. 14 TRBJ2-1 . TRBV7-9 TGTGCCAGCAGCTTCCCGACAGAAGACAATGAGCAGTTCTTC CASSFPTEDNEQFF
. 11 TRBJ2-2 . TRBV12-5 TGTGCTAGTGGCACTTCCGGGGAGCTGTTTTTT CASGTSGELFF
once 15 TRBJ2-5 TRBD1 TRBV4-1 TGCGCCAGCAGCCAAGACTCGGGACAGAAAGAGACCCAGTACTTC CASSQDSGQKETQYF
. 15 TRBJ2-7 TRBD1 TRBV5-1 TGCGCCAGCAGCTATTCGGGACAGGGTAACTACGAGCAGTACTTC CASSYSGQGNYEQYF